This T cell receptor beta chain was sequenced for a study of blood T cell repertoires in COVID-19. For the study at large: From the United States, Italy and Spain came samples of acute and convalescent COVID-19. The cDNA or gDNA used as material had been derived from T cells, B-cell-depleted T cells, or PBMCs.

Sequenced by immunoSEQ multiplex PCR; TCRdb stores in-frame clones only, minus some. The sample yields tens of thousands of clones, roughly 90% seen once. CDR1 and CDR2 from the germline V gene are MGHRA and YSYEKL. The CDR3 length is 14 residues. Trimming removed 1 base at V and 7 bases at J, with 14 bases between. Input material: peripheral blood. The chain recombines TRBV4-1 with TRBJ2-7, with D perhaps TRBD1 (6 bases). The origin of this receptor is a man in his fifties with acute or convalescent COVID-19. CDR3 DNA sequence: TGCGCCAGCAGCCAAGGGTACAGGACAGCTGAGCAGTACTTC. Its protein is CASSQGYRTAEQYF.